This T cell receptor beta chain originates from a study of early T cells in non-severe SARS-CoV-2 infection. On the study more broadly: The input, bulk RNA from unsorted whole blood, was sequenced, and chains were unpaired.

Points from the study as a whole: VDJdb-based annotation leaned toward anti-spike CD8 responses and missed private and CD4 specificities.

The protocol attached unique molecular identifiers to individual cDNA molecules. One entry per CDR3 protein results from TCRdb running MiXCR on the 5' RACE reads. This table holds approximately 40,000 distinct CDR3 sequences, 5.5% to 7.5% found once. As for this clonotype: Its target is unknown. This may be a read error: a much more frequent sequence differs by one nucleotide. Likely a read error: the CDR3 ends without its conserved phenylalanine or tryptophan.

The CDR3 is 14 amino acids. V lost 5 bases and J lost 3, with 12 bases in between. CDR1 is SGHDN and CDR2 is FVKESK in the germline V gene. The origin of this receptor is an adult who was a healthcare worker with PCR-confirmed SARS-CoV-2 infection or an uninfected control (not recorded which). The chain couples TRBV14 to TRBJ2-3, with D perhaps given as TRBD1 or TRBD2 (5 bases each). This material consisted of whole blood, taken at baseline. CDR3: CASSSRGVTDTQYS. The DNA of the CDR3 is TGTGCCAGCAGCTCCCGGGGCGTTACAGATACGCAGTATTCT.